The 20 T cell receptor beta chains below were found in one sample sequenced in a study of cytomegalovirus exposure and HLA in healthy donors. 60 Vbeta and 13 Jbeta primers were used in PCR. The assay was immunoSEQ multiplex PCR, and TCRdb's table has in-frame clones only and misses some. The data show around 280,000 clones, with roughly 89% seen just once and more than 2% held by the top ten. Sequenced material: PBMCs. The receptor set was obtained from a woman aged 18-35 years in good health and CMV-seronegative.

In nucleotides, the CDR3 is TGTGCCAGCTCCCAACCGCAGGGGGCGAACACCGGGGAGCTGTTTTTT. Translated: CASSQPQGANTGELFF. This chain uses TRBV18 with TRBJ2-2; 7 bases are shared with TRBD1. V lost 6 bases and J lost 0; bases outside the gene matches: 7. Germline CDR1 reads KGHSH; CDR2 reads LQKENI. The CDR3 consists of 16 residues.

This CDR3 reads CATSPRTSGPDTQYF. The DNA of the CDR3 is TGCGCCACCTCCCCTCGGACTAGCGGCCCAGATACGCAGTATTTT. This sequence joins TRBV5-1 and TRBJ2-3, with 10 bases matching TRBD2. Germline CDR1 reads SGHRS; CDR2 reads YFSETQ. The CDR3 loop spans 15 amino acids. V lost 9 bases to trimming and J lost 4 bases; unmatched junction nucleotides: 11.

This clone was seen a few times. The chain couples TRBV6-5 to TRBJ2-6; D is unresolved. Germline values: CDR1 MNHEY, CDR2 SVGAGI. CDR3 size: 14 residues. Between the trimmed V and J ends, which lost 6 bases and 0 bases, there was a span of 6 bases. CDR3: CASSLSSGANVLTF. The DNA for the CDR3 is TGTGCCAGCAGCTTGAGCTCTGGGGCCAACGTCCTGACTTTC.

This chain joins TRBV27 and TRBJ2-1; possibly TRBD2 for D (6 bases). V lost 4 bases and J 3 bases, leaving 10 bases between the germline ends. The CDR3 contains 14 residues. Per germline, CDR1 MNHEY and CDR2 SMNVEV (reference sequence). CDR3 protein: CASSSLGGYNEQFF. CDR3 bases: TGTGCCAGCAGTTCCCTGGGAGGCTACAATGAGCAGTTCTTC.

V is TRBV5-5 and J is TRBJ1-4; 7 nucleotides match TRBD1. The length of the CDR3 is 13 residues. The germline CDR1 and CDR2 sequences are SGHKS and YYEKEE (reference sequence). V was pared by 4 bases and J by 8 bases, with 5 bases of the junction left unmatched. Here the CDR3 DNA reads TGTGCCAGCAGCCCAACAGGGGTAGAAAAACTGTTTTTT. Translated, it gives CASSPTGVEKLFF.

This clone has only one observation. The sample carries other DNA sequences with the same CDR3. The V call is TRBV10-1, the J call TRBJ1-2; 9 positions agree with TRBD1. This CDR3 is built from 19 residues. Unmatched junction bases numbered 18, after V lost 7 bases and J lost 0 bases. Germline loops: CDR1 WNHNN, CDR2 SYGVQD (reference sequence). CDR3 DNA: TGCGCCAGCAAGGGGGATTCTCGACCGGGACAGGGATCTAACTATGGCTACACCTTC. Its protein is CASKGDSRPGQGSNYGYTF.

The chain is built from TRBV4-1 and TRBJ2-7; perhaps TRBD1 as D (6 bases). Germline CDR1 reads MGHRA; CDR2 reads YSYEKL. Trimming stripped 2 bases from V and 0 bases from J, with 20 bases between. The CDR3 runs to 18 residues. The CDR3 reads CASSQRQVTGLSSYEQYF. In DNA form, the CDR3 reads TGCGCCAGCAGCCAAAGACAGGTGACGGGGCTGTCCTCCTACGAGCAGTACTTC.

This chain connects TRBV4-1 to TRBJ2-7; the D gene is possibly TRBD1 (6 bases). Germline assignment: CDR1 MGHRA and CDR2 YSYEKL. This CDR3 has 17 residues. V was pared by 1 base and J by 0 bases, with 16 bases between. This chain's CDR3 is CASSQAPGTPSSYEQYF. CDR3 nucleotides: TGCGCCAGCAGCCAAGCCCCCGGGACACCCTCCTCCTACGAGCAGTACTTC.

This chain links TRBV11-3 with TRBJ2-1; 9 bases line up with TRBD2. CDR1 is SGHNT and CDR2 is YENEEA in the germline V gene. With 1 base clipped from V and 6 bases from J, the junction kept 4 bases outside the gene matches. The CDR3 has 15 residues. Written as DNA, the CDR3 is TGTGCCAGCAGCTTAGGGGGCGGGGGGGTCAATGAGCAGTTCTTC. This codes for CASSLGGGGVNEQFF.

The gene calls are TRBV27 and TRBJ2-7, with D maybe TRBD2 (5 bases). From germline, CDR1 is MNHEY and CDR2 SMNVEV (reference sequence). There are 15 residues in the CDR3. V gave up 4 bases and J gave up 2 bases, with 15 bases separating them. Here the CDR3 reads CASSSGLLGAYEQYF. CDR3 coding DNA: TGTGCCAGCAGTTCAGGACTTCTCGGGGCCTACGAGCAGTACTTC.

Only a few counts were recorded for this clone. The chain links TRBV4-1 to TRBJ1-2; perhaps TRBD1 as D (6 bases). Trimming shortened V by 3 bases and J by 8 bases, and 13 bases separated the two germline ends. This CDR3 is built from 13 residues. The germline CDR1 and CDR2 sequences are MGHRA and YSYEKL. CDR3 sequence (DNA): TGCGCCAGCAGCCATACTTCAGGGACAGGCTACACCTTC. Protein product: CASSHTSGTGYTF.

Turning to this clone: Other DNA sequences within the sample encode an identical CDR3. The CDR3 region is CASSIPRGNYGYTF. The CDR3 DNA follows: TGTGCCAGTAGTATCCCGCGGGGCAACTATGGCTACACCTTC. The rearrangement joins TRBV19 to TRBJ1-2, with a weak D call TRBD1 (5 bases). This CDR3 spans 14 amino acids. Germline assignment: CDR1 LNHDA and CDR2 SQIVND (reference sequence). V lost 3 bases and J 2 bases, leaving 10 bases between the germline ends.

The chain recombines TRBV7-9 with TRBJ2-7, with D possibly TRBD1 on 5 matching bases. V lost 5 bases and J 4 bases, leaving 12 bases between the germline ends. Germline lookup yields CDR1 SEHNR and CDR2 FQNEAQ (reference sequence). The CDR3 is made up of 13 amino acids. The CDR3 nucleotides are TGTGCCAGCAGCCCGCGGACACTTTACGAGCAGTACTTC. Its translation is CASSPRTLYEQYF.

The chain uses TRBV6-5 and TRBJ2-3; D gene uncertain. CDR1 and CDR2 (germline): MNHEY, SVGAGI. Trimming left V 10 bases short and J 2 bases short, with 19 bases between. The CDR3 covers 15 residues. DNA of the CDR3: TGTGCCACCCGGAGTACGCCCCTATCCACAGATACGCAGTATTTT. Protein product: CATRSTPLSTDTQYF.

This clone was observed a handful of times. The same CDR3 is also encoded by other DNA sequences in this sample. The gene calls are TRBV6-5 and TRBJ1-2, with 7 positions matching TRBD1. Per germline, CDR1 MNHEY and CDR2 SVGAGI. This CDR3 contains 13 residues. V dropped 6 bases and J dropped 3; count of bases not matched to a gene: 4. For the CDR3, the DNA is TGTGCCAGCAGCCGAACAGGGGACTATGGCTACACCTTC. Translation: CASSRTGDYGYTF.

The chain recombines TRBV2 with TRBJ1-1; no definite D call. In germline, CDR1 is SNHLY, CDR2 FYNNEI. Trimming removed 7 bases from V and 6 bases from J, with 18 bases in between. The CDR3 loop spans 14 amino acids. The CDR3 DNA sequence: TGTGCCAGCAACCCGACTAGATCTTACGCTGAAGCTTTCTTT. This sequence encodes CASNPTRSYAEAFF.

The chain recombines TRBV6-4 with TRBJ2-2, with D unclear. This CDR3 is 15 amino acids long. Germline V gives CDR1 MRHNA, CDR2 SNTAGT. The V and J ends lost 0 bases and 6 bases respectively, with 11 bases between them. The CDR3 DNA sequence: TGTGCCAGCAGTGACTCGGGCTTTGCGTCCGGGGAGCTGTTTTTT. Its translation: CASSDSGFASGELFF.

The rearrangement joins TRBV6-9 to TRBJ2-2, with 7 bases identical to TRBD1. The CDR3 is 19 amino acids. Trimming took 4 bases from V and 0 from J; bases not matched to a gene: 14. Germline CDR1 MNHGY, CDR2 SVAAGI. CDR3 sequence: CASSLQGRGCPANTGELFF. Here the CDR3 DNA reads TGTGCCAGCAGTTTACAGGGGCGAGGCTGCCCGGCGAACACCGGGGAGCTGTTTTTT.

The chain has TRBV9 and TRBJ1-2; possible D gene TRBD1, 5 bases. CDR3 length: 13 residues. The V gene's germline CDR1 is SGDLS and CDR2 YYNGEE. V lost 7 bases, J lost 2 bases, and 12 bases lay in between. CDR3 coding DNA: TGTGCCAGCCGGGGGAGTCTAAACTATGGCTACACCTTC. It encodes CASRGSLNYGYTF.

The CDR3 protein is CASSLAEGQSSGYTF. Written as DNA, the CDR3 is TGCGCCAGCAGCTTGGCCGAAGGACAAAGTTCAGGCTACACCTTC. The rearrangement joins TRBV5-1 to TRBJ1-2; maybe TRBD1 (5 bases). V lost 0 bases and J lost 8, with 17 bases in between. This CDR3 has 15 residues. Germline CDR1 reads SGHRS; CDR2 reads YFSETQ.